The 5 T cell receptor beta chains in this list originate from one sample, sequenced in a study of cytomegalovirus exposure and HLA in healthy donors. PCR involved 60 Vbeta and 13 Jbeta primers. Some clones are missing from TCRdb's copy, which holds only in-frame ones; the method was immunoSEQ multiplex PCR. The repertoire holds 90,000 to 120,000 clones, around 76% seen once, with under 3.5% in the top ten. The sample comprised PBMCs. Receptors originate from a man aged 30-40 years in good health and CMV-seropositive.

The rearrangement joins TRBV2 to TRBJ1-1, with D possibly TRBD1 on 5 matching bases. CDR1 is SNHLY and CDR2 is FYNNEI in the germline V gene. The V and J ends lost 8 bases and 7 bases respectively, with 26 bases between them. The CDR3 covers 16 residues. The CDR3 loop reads CASCQLGPLTMFEAFF. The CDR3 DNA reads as TGTGCCAGCTGTCAGTTGGGGCCACTGACGATGTTTGAAGCTTTCTTT.

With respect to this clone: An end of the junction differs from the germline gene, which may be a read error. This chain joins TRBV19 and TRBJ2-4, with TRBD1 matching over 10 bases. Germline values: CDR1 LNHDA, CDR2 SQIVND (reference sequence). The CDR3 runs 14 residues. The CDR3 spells CASSIGGQGNSQYF. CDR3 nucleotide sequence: TGTGCCAGTAGTATAGGGGGACAGGGGAACAGTCAGTACTTC.

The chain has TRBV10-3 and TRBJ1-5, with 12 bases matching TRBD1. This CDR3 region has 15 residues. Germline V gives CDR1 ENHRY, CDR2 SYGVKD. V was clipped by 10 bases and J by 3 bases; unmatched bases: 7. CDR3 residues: CATRDRGLVNQPQHF. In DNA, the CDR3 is TGTGCCACAAGGGACAGGGGGCTGGTCAATCAGCCCCAGCATTTT.

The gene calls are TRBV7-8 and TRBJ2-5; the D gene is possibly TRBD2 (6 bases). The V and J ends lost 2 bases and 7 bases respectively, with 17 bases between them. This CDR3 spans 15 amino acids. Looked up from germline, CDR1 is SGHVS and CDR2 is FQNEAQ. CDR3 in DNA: TGTGCCAGCAGCTTATTGGGGGGTGGGGGAGCGACCCAGTACTTC. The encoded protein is CASSLLGGGGATQYF.

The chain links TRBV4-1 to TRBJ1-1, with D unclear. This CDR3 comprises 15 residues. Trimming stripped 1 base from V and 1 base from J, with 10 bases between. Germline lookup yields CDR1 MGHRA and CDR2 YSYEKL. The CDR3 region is CASSQVLRGNTEAFF. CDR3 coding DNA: TGCGCCAGCAGCCAAGTCCTCCGGGGGAACACTGAAGCTTTCTTT.